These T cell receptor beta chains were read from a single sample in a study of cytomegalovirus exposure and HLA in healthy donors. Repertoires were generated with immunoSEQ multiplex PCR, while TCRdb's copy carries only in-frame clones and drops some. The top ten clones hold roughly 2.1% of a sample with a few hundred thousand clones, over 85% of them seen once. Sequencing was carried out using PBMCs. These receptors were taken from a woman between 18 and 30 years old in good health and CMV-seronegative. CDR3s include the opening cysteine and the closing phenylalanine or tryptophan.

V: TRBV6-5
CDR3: CASRAGTDTGELFF

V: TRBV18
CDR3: CASSTAVPTDTQYF

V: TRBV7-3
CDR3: CASSLGTGPYEQYF

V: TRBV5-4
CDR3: CASSPGGMTSSYNSPLHF

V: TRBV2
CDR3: CASSGTGPYEQYF

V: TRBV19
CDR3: CASSFYGGPDEKLFF

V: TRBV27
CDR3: CASSLFPGTNTEAFF

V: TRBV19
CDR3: CASTRRNVDTEAFF

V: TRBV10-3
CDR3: CAAGDTPYEQYF

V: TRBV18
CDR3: CASSPSGTKGYTF

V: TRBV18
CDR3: CASSPKLADQETQYF

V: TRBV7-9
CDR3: CASSLASGRAEQFF

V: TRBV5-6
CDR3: CASSPPLGQGYYGYTF

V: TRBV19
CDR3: CASMGSGAYTDTQYF

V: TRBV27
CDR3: CASSPRSAGNQPQHF

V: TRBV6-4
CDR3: CASSDGGSHTDTQYF

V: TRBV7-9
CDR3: CSSSPQGMNTEAFF

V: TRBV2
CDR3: CASSETLQGPNEKLFF

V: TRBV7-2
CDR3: CASSLGSSYNSPLHF

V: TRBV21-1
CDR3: CASSKGGMSGGPRPEGTDTQYF

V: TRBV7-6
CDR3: CASSLTDPPGKNSPLHF

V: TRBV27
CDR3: CASSLKVRPGDEQYF

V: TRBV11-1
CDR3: CASSLRGGAADTQYF

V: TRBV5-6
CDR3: CASSSDRRDTEAFF

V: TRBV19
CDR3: CASRGQGVWEQYF

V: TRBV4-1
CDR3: CASSQVRDGYTF

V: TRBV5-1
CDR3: CASSLAPGGRTDTQYF

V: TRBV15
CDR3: CATSRDRGSGNTIYF

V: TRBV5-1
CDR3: CASRRGRGTEAFF

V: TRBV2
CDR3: CASGPGTGSGANVLTF

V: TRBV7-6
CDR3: CASSLKTSGGARYNEQFF

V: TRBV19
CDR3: CASSIGGGTDTQYF

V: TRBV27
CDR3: CASSLLLAPDTQYF